The 2 T cell receptor beta chains reported below all come from one sample, sequenced in a study of regulatory T cells in long-lasting Graves disease. Arm-PCR with iRepertoire HTBI primers amplified the CDR3 regions for these TCR beta libraries. TCRdb reprocessed the multiplex PCR reads with MiXCR, giving one entry per CDR3 protein. The sample has around 510,000 distinct CDR3 sequences, around 20% seen once. The time point was: persistent/refractory GD, antithyroid drugs over 5 years with positive TRAb. RNA isolated from PBMCs was used to make the TCR library. This specimen consisted of peripheral blood mononuclear cells (PBMCs), obtained when the disease was refractory, from a patient treated with antithyroid drugs. The receptors derive from a female donor with Graves disease.

This clonotype was detected many times. J is TRBJ2-7 and V is TRBV28, with D uncertain. This CDR3 has 14 amino acids. With 5 bases removed from V and 2 bases from J, the gap between germline ends came to 13 bases. The germline gives CDR1 MDHEN, CDR2 SYDVKM. The CDR3 DNA is TGTGCCAGCAGTCCTCGGGCCTTGGCCTACGAGCAGTACTTC. Translation gives CASSPRALAYEQYF. Supplemented by reference TRBV28 and TRBJ2-7, the full variable domain reads DVKVTQSSRYLVKRTGEKVFLECVQDMDHENMFWYRQDPGLGLRLIYFSYDVKMKEKGDIPEGYSVSREKKERFSLILESASTNQTSMYLCASSPRALAYEQYFGPGTRLTVT.

This clonotype was counted a few times. The chain is built from TRBV9 and TRBJ2-5; perhaps TRBD1 as D (6 bases). V lost 3 bases, J lost 2 bases, and 11 bases lay in between. The V gene's germline CDR1 is SGDLS and CDR2 YYNGEE. This CDR3 region has 14 residues. The CDR3 loop reads CASSDGTYQETQYF. CDR3 nucleotide sequence: TGTGCCAGCAGCGATGGGACATATCAAGAGACCCAGTACTTC.